These 28 T cell receptor beta chains came from one sample sequenced in a study of T cells in Graves' hyperthyroidism and ophthalmopathy. Template material for amplifying TCR beta CDR3 regions consisted of RNA transcripts. The TCR CDR3 first-round RT-PCR relied on the HTBI primer set. Each CDR3 protein gets one entry after TCRdb re-called the multiplex PCR reads with MiXCR. Of 300,000 to 350,000 distinct CDR3 sequences listed, 15% to 20% are singletons. The source material was blood. These receptors all stem from a woman aged 40 to 50 with Graves' ophthalmopathy.

This clonotype has ten or more counts. V usage is TRBV7-2 and J usage is TRBJ2-7; TRBD2 matches 8 bases. V shed 1 base and J 4 bases; nucleotides not matched to a gene: 6. CDR1 is SGHTA and CDR2 is FQGNSA in the germline V gene. CDR3 size: 15 residues. The DNA of the CDR3 is TGTGCCAGCAGCTTAGAGCCTAGCGGGTGGTACGAGCAGTACTTC. Its protein product is CASSLEPSGWYEQYF.

This clonotype was observed at least ten times. This chain's CDR3 is CASSSGTAIHEQYF. The CDR3 nucleotides are TGTGCCAGTAGTAGCGGGACAGCAATCCACGAGCAGTACTTC. The rearrangement uses TRBV19 and TRBJ2-7, with D possibly matching TRBD1 (7 bases). Looked up from germline, CDR1 is LNHDA and CDR2 is SQIVND (reference sequence). Trimming removed 4 bases from V and 5 bases from J, with 15 bases in between. CDR3 size: 14 residues.

This clonotype appeared a single time. CDR3 DNA sequence: TGCAGTGCTAGTAGGCTATCGGGAGCCGAGCAGTACTTC. Encoded protein: CSASRLSGAEQYF. The rearrangement uses TRBV20-1 and TRBJ2-7; tentatively, D is TRBD2 (6 bases). The V gene's germline CDR1 is DFQATT and CDR2 SNEGSKA (reference sequence). V was cut by 3 bases and J by 6 bases, with 15 bases left in between. The CDR3 totals 13 residues.

The sample holds many counts of this clonotype. The J gene is TRBJ1-1, the V gene TRBV7-6, with a weak D call TRBD1 (6 bases). Trimming took off 2 bases at V and 2 bases at J, with 12 bases between the two ends. CDR1 is SGHVS, CDR2 FNYEAQ, per germline. The CDR3 loop spans 15 amino acids. CDR3 in DNA: TGTGCCAGCAGCTTAACAGGGCTGGGTAACACTGAAGCTTTCTTT. Translating it yields CASSLTGLGNTEAFF.

In its sample, this clonotype was seen many times. The V call is TRBV28, the J call TRBJ1-5; possibly TRBD1 for D (5 bases). V lost 2 bases and J lost 5, with 13 bases in between. CDR1 is MDHEN and CDR2 is SYDVKM in the germline V gene. The CDR3 consists of 15 residues. This CDR3 is CASSLSGQGYQPQHF. Here the CDR3 DNA reads TGTGCCAGCAGTTTAAGCGGACAAGGGTATCAGCCCCAGCATTTT.

CDR3 protein: CASALGGQPQHF. CDR3 DNA sequence: TGTGCTAGTGCCCTGGGGGGTCAGCCCCAGCATTTT. The chain employs TRBV12-5 and TRBJ1-5; a weak D match, TRBD1 (5 bases). V lost 7 bases and J lost 6, with 10 bases in between. CDR1 and CDR2 (germline): LGHNT, FRNRAP. The CDR3 consists of 12 residues.

The chain carries TRBV27 and TRBJ2-2, with 10 nucleotides matching TRBD2. The germline V gene encodes CDR1 MNHEY and CDR2 SMNVEV (reference sequence). The V and J ends lost 6 bases and 1 base, in that order; junction bases with no gene match: 5. This CDR3 has 16 amino acids. Written as DNA, the CDR3 is TGTGCCAGCAGGGCTAGCGGGAGAGGGAACACCGGGGAGCTGTTTTTT. It encodes CASRASGRGNTGELFF.

This clonotype was counted at least ten times. The chain employs TRBV12-3 or TRBV12-4 and TRBJ1-1, with 11 bases aligning to TRBD1. The CDR3 contains 16 residues. The V segment lost 6 bases and the J segment 0 bases; nucleotides outside the gene matches: 6. The CDR3 region is CASSPGTGGLNTEAFF. CDR3 nucleotide sequence: TGTGCCAGCAGCCCCGGGACAGGGGGATTGAACACTGAAGCTTTCTTT.

The chain employs TRBV30 and TRBJ2-2, with 12 bases that match TRBD2. J lost 4 bases, V lost 6 bases, and 15 bases had no gene match. Germline V gene sequence: CDR1 GTSNPN, CDR2 SVGIG (reference sequence). The CDR3 has 18 amino acids. The CDR3 DNA reads TGTGCCTGTTTCTTCCGTAAGCTAGCGGGAGGGACCACCGGGGAGCTGTTTTTT. Translating it yields CACFFRKLAGGTTGELFF.

This clonotype was seen many times. The chain employs TRBV5-1 and TRBJ2-5; D may correspond to TRBD1 or TRBD2 (5 bases each). Deletions cut 3 bases from V and 7 bases from J, with 22 bases between. Germline values: CDR1 SGHRS, CDR2 YFSETQ. The CDR3 is made up of 16 amino acids. The CDR3 loop is CASSSEPGSGAGTQYF. For the CDR3, the DNA is TGCGCCAGCAGCTCCGAACCGGGCTCCGGGGCGGGGACCCAGTACTTC. The complete variable domain, with remaining parts taken from reference TRBV5-1 and TRBJ2-5, reads KAGVTQTPRYLIKTRGQQVTLSCSPISGHRSVSWYQQTPGQGLQFLFEYFSETQRNKGNFPGRFSGRQFSNSRSEMNVSTLELGDSALYLCASSSEPGSGAGTQYFGPGTRLLVL.

This clonotype was found many times. The gene calls are TRBV12-3 or TRBV12-4 and TRBJ1-1; 9 nucleotides align to TRBD1. The trim removed 5 bases at V and 6 bases at J, leaving 13 bases unmatched. The CDR3 contains 16 residues. Written as DNA, the CDR3 is TGTGCCAGCAGTGACCTCAATTTGGACAGGGGAGCTGAAGCTTTCTTT. It is translated as CASSDLNLDRGAEAFF.

The chain carries TRBV7-3 and TRBJ2-2; 7 nucleotides align to TRBD2. CDR3 length: 16 amino acids. With 2 bases clipped from V and 2 bases from J, the junction kept 5 bases outside the gene matches. Germline V gives CDR1 SGHTA, CDR2 FQGTGA. The CDR3 spells CASSLYPSGNTGELFF. In DNA, the CDR3 is TGTGCCAGCAGCTTATATCCTAGCGGAAACACCGGGGAGCTGTTTTTT.

This clonotype came up many times. CDR3 residues: CASAWDRGAYEQYF. The CDR3 coding sequence is TGTGCCAGCGCTTGGGACAGGGGGGCTTACGAGCAGTACTTC. The chain employs TRBV7-2 and TRBJ2-7, with 11 bases that match TRBD1. Germline-derived CDR1 and CDR2 are SGHTA and FQGNSA. With 8 bases clipped from V and 4 bases from J, the junction kept 7 bases outside the gene matches. This CDR3 contains 14 residues.

This clonotype was counted a few times. The J gene is TRBJ1-1, the V gene TRBV12-3 or TRBV12-4; 11 nucleotides agree with TRBD1. This CDR3 region has 15 residues. The trim removed 2 bases at V and 4 bases at J, leaving 3 bases unmatched. This CDR3 is CASSLLGTGGTEAFF. CDR3 nucleotide sequence: TGTGCCAGCAGTTTATTAGGGACAGGGGGCACTGAAGCTTTCTTT.

This clonotype was detected ten times or more. The CDR3 is CSVAHPGQEAFF. The CDR3 nucleotides are TGCAGCGTCGCACATCCGGGACAAGAAGCTTTCTTT. The gene calls are TRBV29-1 and TRBJ1-1, with TRBD1 as a possible D gene (6 bases). CDR3 length equals 12 residues. Germline CDR1 and CDR2: SQVTM and ANQGSEA. V was shortened by 6 bases and J by 8 bases, with 16 bases between the two germline ends.

This sequence joins TRBV6-1 and TRBJ2-7; the match to TRBD1 covers 7 bases. Per germline, CDR1 MNHNS and CDR2 SASEGT. Trimming removed 4 bases from V and 9 bases from J; junction bases left unmatched: 15. There are 15 residues in the CDR3. The CDR3: CASSGHRDRRARQYF. The CDR3 nucleotides read TGTGCCAGCAGTGGTCACCGGGACAGAAGAGCGCGGCAGTACTTC.

This clonotype was recorded at least ten times. The chain couples TRBV11-2 to TRBJ1-1; D is unresolved. CDR1 is SGHAT and CDR2 is FQNNGV in the germline V gene. Trimming pared 3 bases from V and 4 bases from J, leaving 12 bases between. The CDR3 spans 14 residues. CDR3 nucleotide sequence: TGTGCCAGCAGCTTGTGGCGGGCGGGCACTGAAGCTTTCTTT. This translates into CASSLWRAGTEAFF.

This clonotype was recorded at least ten times. The rearrangement joins TRBV6-5 to TRBJ2-3; weak D call: TRBD1 (5 bases). The V and J ends lost 4 bases and 2 bases respectively, with 10 bases between them. Germline V gives CDR1 MNHEY, CDR2 SVGAGI. The CDR3 has 14 residues. CDR3 in amino acids: CASSFDSNTDTQYF. The CDR3 nucleotides read TGTGCCAGCAGTTTTGACAGTAACACAGATACGCAGTATTTT.

This clonotype has a count of ten or more. The V gene is TRBV27, the J gene TRBJ2-7, with 7 bases that match TRBD2. Germline loops: CDR1 MNHEY, CDR2 SMNVEV (reference sequence). The CDR3 loop spans 15 amino acids. With 6 bases clipped from V and 6 bases from J, the junction kept 14 bases outside the gene matches. CDR3 in amino acids: CASSPWEGGPFEQYF. CDR3 nucleotides: TGTGCCAGCAGCCCTTGGGAGGGAGGGCCGTTCGAGCAGTACTTC.

The chain uses TRBV20-1 and TRBJ1-5; no definite D call. The CDR3 contains 14 residues. Germline assignment: CDR1 DFQATT and CDR2 SNEGSKA (reference sequence). Trimming took off 4 bases at V and 1 base at J, with 11 bases between the two ends. The CDR3 coding sequence is TGCAGTGCTAAGGGCGTAACAAGCAATCAGCCCCAGCATTTT. Translated: CSAKGVTSNQPQHF.

This clonotype has a count of ten or more. J is TRBJ2-7 and V is TRBV19; 9 nucleotides align to TRBD2. CDR3 length: 16 amino acids. CDR1 is LNHDA and CDR2 is SQIVND in the germline V gene (reference sequence). The junction had 17 bases not matched to a gene; V was cut back by 7 bases and J by 7 bases. In nucleotides, the CDR3 is TGTGCCAGTACCCGGACCCTTAGCGGGAGTCTGAGAGAGCAGTACTTC. Residues: CASTRTLSGSLREQYF.

This clonotype was observed a few times. The chain joins TRBV5-1 to TRBJ1-4; 9 nucleotides agree with TRBD1. The germline V gene has CDR1 SGHRS and CDR2 YFSETQ. V lost 0 bases, J lost 8 bases, and 5 bases stayed unmatched. The CDR3 loop spans 15 amino acids. In DNA, the CDR3 is TGCGCCAGCAGCTTGGCCGGGGACAGGGACGAAAAACTGTTTTTT. Protein product: CASSLAGDRDEKLFF.

This rearrangement joins TRBV11-2 to TRBJ2-7, with 7 bases identical to TRBD2. CDR1 and CDR2 from the germline V gene are SGHAT and FQNNGV. CDR3 size: 15 residues. Germline trimming cut 3 bases from V and 2 bases from J; bases unmatched to any gene: 7. The CDR3 coding sequence is TGTGCCAGCAGCTTTTCCAGCGGGGATCCCTACGAGCAGTACTTC. This codes for CASSFSSGDPYEQYF. The entire variable domain, with the rest obtained from reference TRBV11-2 and TRBJ2-7, is as follows: EAGVAQSPRYKIIEKRQSVAFWCNPISGHATLYWYQQILGQGPKLLIQFQNNGVVDDSQLPKDRFSAERLKGVDSTLKIQPAKLEDSAVYLCASSFSSGDPYEQYFGPGTRLTVT.

This clonotype came up many times. This chain links TRBV5-5 with TRBJ1-2; D gene uncertain. V was pared by 3 bases and J by 5 bases, with 20 bases between. The V gene's germline CDR1 is SGHKS and CDR2 YYEKEE (reference sequence). CDR3 size: 16 residues. The CDR3, as DNA: TGTGCCAGCAGCTACCTAGGGATAGGTCAGCGGTATGGCTACACCTTC. It is translated as CASSYLGIGQRYGYTF. Looking up the rest from reference TRBV5-5 and TRBJ1-2 gives the full variable domain: DAGVTQSPTHLIKTRGQQVTLRCSPISGHKSVSWYQQVLGQGPQFIFQYYEKEERGRGNFPDRFSARQFPNYSSELNVNALLLGDSALYLCASSYLGIGQRYGYTFGSGTRLTVV.

This clonotype was recorded at least ten times. V gene TRBV28 combines with J gene TRBJ2-7; either TRBD1 or TRBD2 may fit D (6 bases each). V was shortened by 8 bases and J by 5 bases, with 22 bases between the two germline ends. This CDR3 has 15 amino acids. Germline CDR1 is MDHEN and CDR2 is SYDVKM. DNA of the CDR3: TGTGCCAGCCTAGAAGGGGGGCACGTAGGCCACGAGCAGTACTTC. It is translated as CASLEGGHVGHEQYF. Using reference TRBV28 and TRBJ2-7 for the parts outside the CDR3, the full variable domain is DVKVTQSSRYLVKRTGEKVFLECVQDMDHENMFWYRQDPGLGLRLIYFSYDVKMKEKGDIPEGYSVSREKKERFSLILESASTNQTSMYLCASLEGGHVGHEQYFGPGTRLTVT.

At least ten counts were recorded for this clonotype. The chain is built from TRBV27 and TRBJ2-5, with 10 bases matching TRBD1. The CDR3 loop spans 16 amino acids. V dropped 0 bases and J dropped 7; count of bases not matched to a gene: 8. Germline CDR1 reads MNHEY; CDR2 reads SMNVEV (reference sequence). This chain's CDR3 is CASSLSWTGGRGTQYF. In DNA, the CDR3 is TGTGCCAGCAGTTTATCGTGGACAGGGGGAAGGGGGACCCAGTACTTC.

This clonotype came up many times. V gene TRBV6-5 combines with J gene TRBJ1-1; TRBD1 aligns across 8 bases. The CDR3 has 15 amino acids. Germline lookup yields CDR1 MNHEY and CDR2 SVGAGI. V trimming: 4 bases; J trimming: 5 bases; junction bases outside the gene matches: 9. The CDR3 DNA sequence: TGTGCCAGCAGTTTAAGACAGGGGCGAAAGACTGAAGCTTTCTTT. Protein product: CASSLRQGRKTEAFF.

This clonotype appeared many times. V is TRBV6-5 and J is TRBJ1-2, with 7 bases lining up with TRBD1. This CDR3 is built from 14 residues. J gave up 8 bases and V 0 bases, and 6 bases lay outside the gene matches. CDR1 and CDR2 from the germline V gene are MNHEY and SVGAGI. CDR3 in amino acids: CASSYSQGKRGYTF. The CDR3 DNA is TGTGCCAGCAGTTACTCACAGGGGAAGAGGGGCTACACCTTC.